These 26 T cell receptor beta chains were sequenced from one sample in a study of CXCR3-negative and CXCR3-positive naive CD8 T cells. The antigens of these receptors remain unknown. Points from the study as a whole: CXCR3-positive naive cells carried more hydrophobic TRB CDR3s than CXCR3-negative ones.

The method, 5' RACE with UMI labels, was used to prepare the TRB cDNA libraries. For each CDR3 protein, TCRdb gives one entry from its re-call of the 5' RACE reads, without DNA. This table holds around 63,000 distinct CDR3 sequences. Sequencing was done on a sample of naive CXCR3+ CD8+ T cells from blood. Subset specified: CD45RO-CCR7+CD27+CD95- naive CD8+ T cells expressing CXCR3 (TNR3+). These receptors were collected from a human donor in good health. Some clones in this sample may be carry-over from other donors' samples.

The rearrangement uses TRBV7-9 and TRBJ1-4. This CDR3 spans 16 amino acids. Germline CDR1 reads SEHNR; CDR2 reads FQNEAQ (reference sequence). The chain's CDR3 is CASSLFPSGTNEKLFF.

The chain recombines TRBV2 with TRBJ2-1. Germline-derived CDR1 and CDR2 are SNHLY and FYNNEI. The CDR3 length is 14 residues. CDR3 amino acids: CASSVDSSYNEQFF.

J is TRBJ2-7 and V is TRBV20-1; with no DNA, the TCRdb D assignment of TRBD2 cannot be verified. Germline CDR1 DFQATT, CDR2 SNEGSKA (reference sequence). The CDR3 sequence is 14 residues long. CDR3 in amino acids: CSARGLAGEHEQYF.

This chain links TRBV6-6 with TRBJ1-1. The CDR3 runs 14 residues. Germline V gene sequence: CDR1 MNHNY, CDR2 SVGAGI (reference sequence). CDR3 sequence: CASSYSPARTEAFF.

CDR3 residues: CASSQDPSGGNEQFF. The genes are TRBV4-2 and TRBJ2-1; absent DNA, TCRdb's TRBD2 call cannot be checked. Germline V CDR1 and CDR2: LGHNA, YNFKEQ. This CDR3 comprises 15 residues.

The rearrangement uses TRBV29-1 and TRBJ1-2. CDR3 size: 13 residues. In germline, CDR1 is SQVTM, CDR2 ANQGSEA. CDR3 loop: CSVDDLTAEGYTF.

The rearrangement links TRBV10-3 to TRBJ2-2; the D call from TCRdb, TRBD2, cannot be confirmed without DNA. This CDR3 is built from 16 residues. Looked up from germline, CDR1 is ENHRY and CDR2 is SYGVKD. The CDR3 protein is CAISESSSGYTGELFF.

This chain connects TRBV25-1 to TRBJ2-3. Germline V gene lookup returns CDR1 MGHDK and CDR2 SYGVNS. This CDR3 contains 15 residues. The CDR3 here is CASSAKATSTDTQYF.

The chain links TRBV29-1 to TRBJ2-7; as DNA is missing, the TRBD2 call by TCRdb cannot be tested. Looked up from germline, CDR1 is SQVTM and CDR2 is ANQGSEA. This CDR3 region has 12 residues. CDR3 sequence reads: CSAEGGSYEQYF.

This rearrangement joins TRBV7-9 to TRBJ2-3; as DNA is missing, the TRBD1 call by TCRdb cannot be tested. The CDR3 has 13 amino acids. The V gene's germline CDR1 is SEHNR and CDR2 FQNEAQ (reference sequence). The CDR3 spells CASSSNRADTQYF.

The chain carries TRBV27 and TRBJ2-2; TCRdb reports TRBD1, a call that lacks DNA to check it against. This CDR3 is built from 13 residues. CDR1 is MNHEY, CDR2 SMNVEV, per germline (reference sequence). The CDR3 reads CASSFMGPGELFF.

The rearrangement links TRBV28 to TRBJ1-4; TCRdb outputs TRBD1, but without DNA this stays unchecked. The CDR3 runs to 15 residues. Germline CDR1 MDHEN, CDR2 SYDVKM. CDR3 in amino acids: CASSVRDSPNEKLFF.

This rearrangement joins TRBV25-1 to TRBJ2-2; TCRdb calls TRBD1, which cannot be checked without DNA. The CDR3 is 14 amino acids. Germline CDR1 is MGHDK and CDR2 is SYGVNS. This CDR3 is CASSESGETGELFF.

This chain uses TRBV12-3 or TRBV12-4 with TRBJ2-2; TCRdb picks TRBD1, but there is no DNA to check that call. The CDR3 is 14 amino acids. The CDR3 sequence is CASSFPGLSGELFF.

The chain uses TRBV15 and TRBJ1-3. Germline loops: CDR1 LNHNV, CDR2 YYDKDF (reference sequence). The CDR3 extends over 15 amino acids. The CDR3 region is CATSRELGSGNTIYF.

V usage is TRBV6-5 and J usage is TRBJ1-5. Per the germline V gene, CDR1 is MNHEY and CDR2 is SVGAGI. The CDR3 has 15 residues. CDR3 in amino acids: CASSKRGRSNQPQHF.

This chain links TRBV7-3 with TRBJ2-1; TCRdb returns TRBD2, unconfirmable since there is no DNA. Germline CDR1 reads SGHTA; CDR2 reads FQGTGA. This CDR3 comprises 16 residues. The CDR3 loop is CASSFGPLAGFDEQFF.

This CDR3 reads CASSQEGFQPQHF. The gene calls are TRBV14 and TRBJ1-5. Germline V gene lookup returns CDR1 SGHDN and CDR2 FVKESK. The CDR3 totals 13 residues.

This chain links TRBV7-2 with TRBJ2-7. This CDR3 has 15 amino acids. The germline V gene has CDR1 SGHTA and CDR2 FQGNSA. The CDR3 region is CASSFSGGITYEQYF.

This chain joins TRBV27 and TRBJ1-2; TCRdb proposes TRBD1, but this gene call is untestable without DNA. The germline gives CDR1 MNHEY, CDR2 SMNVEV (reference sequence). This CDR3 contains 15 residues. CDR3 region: CASSTGTGILYGYTF.

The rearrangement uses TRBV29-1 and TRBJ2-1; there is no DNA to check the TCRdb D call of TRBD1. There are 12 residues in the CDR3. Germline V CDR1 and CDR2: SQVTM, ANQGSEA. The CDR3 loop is CSVEVQGNEQFF.

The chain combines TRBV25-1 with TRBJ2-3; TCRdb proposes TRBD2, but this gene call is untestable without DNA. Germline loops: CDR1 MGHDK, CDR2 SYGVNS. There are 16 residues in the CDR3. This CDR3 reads CASSERAASATDTQYF.

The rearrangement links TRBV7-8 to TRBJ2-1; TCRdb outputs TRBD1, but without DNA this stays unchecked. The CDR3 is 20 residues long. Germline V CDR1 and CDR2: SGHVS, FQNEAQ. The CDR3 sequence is CASSLDPRQGVLAGGNEQFF.

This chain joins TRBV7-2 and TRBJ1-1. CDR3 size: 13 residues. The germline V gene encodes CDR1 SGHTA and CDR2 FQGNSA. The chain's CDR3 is CASSFAGDTEAFF.

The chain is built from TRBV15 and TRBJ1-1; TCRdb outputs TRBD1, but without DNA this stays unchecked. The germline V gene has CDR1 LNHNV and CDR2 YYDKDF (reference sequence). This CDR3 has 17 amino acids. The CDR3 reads CATSSPGGVGMNTEAFF.

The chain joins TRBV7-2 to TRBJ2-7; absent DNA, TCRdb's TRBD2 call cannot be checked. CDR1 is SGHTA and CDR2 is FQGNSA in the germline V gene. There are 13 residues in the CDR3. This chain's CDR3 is CASRLFSDYEQYF.